The 31 T cell receptor beta chains below come from one sample, sequenced in a study of blood T cell repertoires in COVID-19. Assay used: immunoSEQ multiplex PCR; TCRdb lists only in-frame clones, some missing. In the table there are about 300,000 clones, 85% to 90% of which are singletons. Material for sequencing was PBMCs or T cells enriched from blood (not recorded which). These receptors were obtained from a woman under 30 who had recovered from COVID-19.

The chain carries TRBV7-2 and TRBJ1-2, with TRBD1 matching 10 bases. The V gene's germline CDR1 is SGHTA and CDR2 FQGNSA. The CDR3 consists of 15 residues. V lost 5 bases to trimming and J lost 5 bases; unmatched junction nucleotides: 8. CDR3: CASSPAGQGPYGYTF. DNA for the CDR3: TGTGCCAGCAGCCCTGCGGGACAGGGGCCTTATGGCTACACCTTC.

The V call is TRBV2, the J call TRBJ1-1; 7 nucleotides line up with TRBD1. Per the germline V gene, CDR1 is SNHLY and CDR2 is FYNNEI. This CDR3 contains 13 residues. CDR3 sequence (DNA): TGTGCAGAACAGGGGTGGATGAACACTGAAGCTTTCTTT. Its protein is CAEQGWMNTEAFF.

The chain employs TRBV2 and TRBJ2-7, with TRBD2 as a possible D gene (6 bases). The V and J ends lost 8 bases and 4 bases respectively, with 12 bases between them. The V gene's germline CDR1 is SNHLY and CDR2 FYNNEI. This CDR3 has 12 residues. CDR3 coding DNA: TGTGCCAGCCGGAGGGGCTCGTACGAGCAGTACTTC. Its protein is CASRRGSYEQYF.

V is TRBV27 and J is TRBJ1-5, with a possible D match to TRBD1 (6 bases). The CDR3 length is 14 residues. Trimming took 4 bases from V and 5 from J, leaving 12 bases between them. Germline lookup yields CDR1 MNHEY and CDR2 SMNVEV (reference sequence). The chain's CDR3 is CASSSAQGYQPQHF. In DNA, the CDR3 is TGTGCCAGCAGTTCCGCACAGGGCTATCAGCCCCAGCATTTT.

This rearrangement joins TRBV13 to TRBJ2-5; 9 bases match TRBD1. The V and J ends lost 8 bases and 2 bases, in that order; junction bases with no gene match: 3. CDR3 length: 13 amino acids. Germline values: CDR1 PRHDT, CDR2 FYEKMQ (reference sequence). In DNA, the CDR3 is TGTGCCAGCCGGGGGACAGGGCAAGAGACCCAGTACTTC. Protein sequence: CASRGTGQETQYF.

The chain couples TRBV19 to TRBJ2-4; TRBD1 matches 9 bases. The CDR3 covers 16 residues. V lost 5 bases to trimming and J lost 0 bases; unmatched junction nucleotides: 5. Germline V gives CDR1 LNHDA, CDR2 SQIVND (reference sequence). The CDR3 loop reads CASSPRTGVAKNIQYF. The CDR3 DNA reads TGTGCCAGTAGTCCCCGGACAGGGGTAGCCAAAAACATTCAGTACTTC.

This rearrangement joins TRBV29-1 to TRBJ1-2, with D possibly TRBD1 on 6 matching bases. V was clipped by 1 base and J by 2 bases, with 14 bases between them. The germline CDR1 and CDR2 sequences are SQVTM and ANQGSEA. The CDR3 is made up of 15 amino acids. CDR3 residues: CSVEVEPGVNYGYTF. The CDR3 DNA reads as TGCAGCGTTGAAGTCGAGCCAGGGGTAAACTATGGCTACACCTTC. Full variable domain (rest looked up from reference TRBV29-1 and TRBJ1-2): SAVISQKPSRDICQRGTSLTIQCQVDSQVTMMFWYRQQPGQSLTLIATANQGSEATYESGFVIDKFPISRPNLTFSTLTVSNMSPEDSSIYLCSVEVEPGVNYGYTFGSGTRLTVV.

This clone was picked up one time. The J gene is TRBJ1-6, the V gene TRBV12-5; 7 positions match TRBD1. Trimming took 9 bases from V and 6 from J; bases not matched to a gene: 11. CDR3 length: 15 residues. Per the germline V gene, CDR1 is LGHNT and CDR2 is FRNRAP. The CDR3 coding sequence is TGTGCTAGCTGGGATCACAGGGGACGTAATTCACCCCTCCACTTT. Translating gives CASWDHRGRNSPLHF.

CDR3 protein: CASSTGRHGNTIYF. CDR3 nucleotide sequence: TGTGCCAGCAGCACAGGACGTCATGGAAACACCATATATTTT. The V call is TRBV9, the J call TRBJ1-3, with a tentative D call TRBD1 (5 bases). Germline loops: CDR1 SGDLS, CDR2 YYNGEE. CDR3 length: 14 residues. The germline V and J ends were trimmed by 4 bases and 3 bases, with 11 bases remaining between them.

V gene TRBV9 combines with J gene TRBJ2-2, with 11 bases that match TRBD1. Unmatched junction bases numbered 11, after V lost 0 bases and J lost 1 base. Germline loops: CDR1 SGDLS, CDR2 YYNGEE. The CDR3 spans 20 residues. The CDR3 bases are TGTGCCAGCAGCGTAGCCCGGGACAGGGGGGCCCTGGGGAACACCGGGGAGCTGTTTTTT. It encodes CASSVARDRGALGNTGELFF.

CDR3 sequence (DNA): TGTGCCAGCAGCCCCGGGACAGGGCGAGGCTACACCTTC. Protein: CASSPGTGRGYTF. V usage is TRBV9 and J usage is TRBJ1-2; 9 bases match TRBD1. Germline V CDR1 and CDR2: SGDLS, YYNGEE. V trimming: 4 bases; J trimming: 8 bases; junction bases outside the gene matches: 6. The CDR3 length is 13 residues.

The chain recombines TRBV5-1 with TRBJ1-2; 8 positions match TRBD1. V was pared by 4 bases and J by 6 bases, with 11 bases of the junction left unmatched. Germline V gene sequence: CDR1 SGHRS, CDR2 YFSETQ. The CDR3 contains 15 residues. The CDR3 coding sequence is TGCGCCAGCAGCACACAGGGGGGATGGACGGATGGCTACACCTTC. Encoded protein: CASSTQGGWTDGYTF.

The chain carries TRBV28 and TRBJ1-2; D not resolved. Per the germline V gene, CDR1 is MDHEN and CDR2 is SYDVKM. This CDR3 region has 12 residues. Deletions cut 7 bases from V and 6 bases from J, with 12 bases between. The DNA for the CDR3 is TGTGCCAGCAAGTTGGGAGTGGATGGCTACACCTTC. This encodes CASKLGVDGYTF.

The V gene is TRBV5-1, the J gene TRBJ2-7; 9 bases align to TRBD1. This CDR3 contains 16 residues. V dropped 4 bases and J dropped 2; count of bases not matched to a gene: 10. Germline V gene data show CDR1 as SGHRS and CDR2 as YFSETQ. The CDR3 here is CASSKEGQGRTYEQYF. Here the CDR3 DNA reads TGCGCCAGCAGCAAAGAAGGACAGGGGAGAACCTACGAGCAGTACTTC.

This chain joins TRBV6-2 or TRBV6-3 and TRBJ1-1; 9 bases are a match to TRBD1. The CDR3 is 15 amino acids. Germline lookup yields CDR1 MNHEY and CDR2 SVGEGT. V lost 2 bases and J lost 5; bases outside the gene matches: 6. The CDR3, as DNA: TGTGCCAGCAGTTACATGGGGACAGGGAGGACTGAAGCTTTCTTT. It translates to CASSYMGTGRTEAFF.

This clone was recorded a few times. The chain employs TRBV5-1 and TRBJ1-3; 7 positions match TRBD1. This CDR3 comprises 18 residues. With 4 bases clipped from V and 2 bases from J, the junction kept 15 bases outside the gene matches. Germline CDR1 reads SGHRS; CDR2 reads YFSETQ. The CDR3 bases are TGCGCCAGCAGCCTTTTAGGCGGTGGCAGGGGGACTGGAAACACCATATATTTT. Protein: CASSLLGGGRGTGNTIYF.

V gene TRBV4-1 combines with J gene TRBJ1-5; D not resolved. This CDR3 region has 15 residues. V gave up 2 bases and J gave up 1 base, with 9 bases separating them. Germline lookup yields CDR1 MGHRA and CDR2 YSYEKL. The CDR3 DNA reads TGCGCCAGCAGCCAAAATTCCATCAGCAATCAGCCCCAGCATTTT. It translates to CASSQNSISNQPQHF.

This chain connects TRBV6-2 or TRBV6-3 to TRBJ2-5; 8 bases match TRBD2. The length of the CDR3 is 14 residues. Germline loops: CDR1 MNHEY, CDR2 SVGEGT. V shed 0 bases and J 4 bases; nucleotides not matched to a gene: 1. CDR3 in amino acids: CASSYSAGGETQYF. DNA for the CDR3: TGTGCCAGCAGTTACTCGGCGGGGGGAGAGACCCAGTACTTC.

The chain has TRBV28 and TRBJ2-7; D is undetermined. The V end lost 6 bases, the J end lost 1 base, and 13 bases lay between the germline ends. There are 14 residues in the CDR3. The germline CDR1 and CDR2 sequences are MDHEN and SYDVKM. The CDR3 nucleotides read TGTGCCAGCAGGGCTCAGGCAGCTTCCTACGAGCAGTACTTC. Its translation: CASRAQAASYEQYF. Drawing the rest from reference TRBV28 and TRBJ2-7, the complete variable domain is DVKVTQSSRYLVKRTGEKVFLECVQDMDHENMFWYRQDPGLGLRLIYFSYDVKMKEKGDIPEGYSVSREKKERFSLILESASTNQTSMYLCASRAQAASYEQYFGPGTRLTVT.

The chain recombines TRBV12-3 or TRBV12-4 with TRBJ2-2; D gene uncertain. The V end was cut by 3 bases, the J end by 5 bases, with 7 bases between. The CDR3 consists of 13 residues. CDR3 residues: CASSFSRTGELFF. In DNA form, the CDR3 reads TGTGCCAGCAGTTTCAGCAGGACCGGGGAGCTGTTTTTT.

This chain connects TRBV27 to TRBJ1-1, with no clear D. Germline CDR1 MNHEY, CDR2 SMNVEV (reference sequence). CDR3 length: 16 amino acids. Trimming left V 1 base short and J 4 bases short, with 16 bases between. This chain's CDR3 is CASSLLRPMGGTEAFF. Written as DNA, the CDR3 is TGTGCCAGCAGTTTATTAAGGCCTATGGGAGGCACTGAAGCTTTCTTT.

The chain recombines TRBV18 with TRBJ2-6; TRBD1 is a possible D gene (6 bases). V was pared by 4 bases and J by 0 bases, with 16 bases between. CDR1 and CDR2 (germline): KGHSH, LQKENI. CDR3 length: 18 residues. Here the CDR3 DNA reads TGTGCCAGCTCACAGAGCGGACAGACTAACTCTGGGGCCAACGTCCTGACTTTC. This translates into CASSQSGQTNSGANVLTF.

V gene TRBV11-2 combines with J gene TRBJ1-2; weak D call: TRBD1 (5 bases). Trimming shortened V by 1 base and J by 4 bases, and 10 bases separated the two germline ends. The germline gives CDR1 SGHAT, CDR2 FQNNGV. The length of the CDR3 is 14 residues. The CDR3 DNA reads TGTGCCAGCAGCTTAGCACCCCAGGGCTATGGCTACACCTTC. Residues: CASSLAPQGYGYTF.

J is TRBJ2-7 and V is TRBV4-1, with TRBD2 identical over 7 bases. The junction had 5 bases not matched to a gene; V was cut back by 0 bases and J by 0 bases. Looked up from germline, CDR1 is MGHRA and CDR2 is YSYEKL. The CDR3 is 16 amino acids. The DNA of the CDR3 is TGCGCCAGCAGCCAAGAAAGTCTAGCGGCCTCCTACGAGCAGTACTTC. Translated: CASSQESLAASYEQYF.

The chain has TRBV6-5 and TRBJ2-1, with D perhaps matching TRBD2 (5 bases). The CDR3 is made up of 14 amino acids. Germline V gene lookup returns CDR1 MNHEY and CDR2 SVGAGI. Between the trimmed V and J ends, which lost 5 bases and 6 bases, there was a span of 14 bases. Here the CDR3 reads CASSSWVEGNEQFF. DNA for the CDR3: TGTGCCAGCAGTAGCTGGGTCGAGGGCAATGAGCAGTTCTTC.

This chain connects TRBV27 to TRBJ1-1, with a weak D call TRBD1 (6 bases). The V end was cut by 0 bases, the J end by 4 bases, with 6 bases between. CDR1 is MNHEY, CDR2 SMNVEV, per germline (reference sequence). CDR3 length: 13 amino acids. CDR3 residues: CASSLSGATEAFF. Here the CDR3 DNA reads TGTGCCAGCAGTTTATCGGGGGCCACTGAAGCTTTCTTT.

This clone was seen a handful of times. The V gene is TRBV5-1, the J gene TRBJ1-5; TRBD1 is a possible D gene (6 bases). Germline assignment: CDR1 SGHRS and CDR2 YFSETQ. V dropped 4 bases and J dropped 4 bases, with 15 bases sitting between them. This CDR3 has 15 residues. The CDR3 DNA reads TGCGCCAGCAGCATCGGGACAACTTTTAATCAGCCCCAGCATTTT. Protein product: CASSIGTTFNQPQHF.

This clone was seen only a few times. The CDR3 loop reads CASSFDRGNYEQYF. The CDR3 DNA is TGTGCCAGCAGTTTCGACAGGGGTAACTACGAGCAGTACTTC. This chain uses TRBV5-4 with TRBJ2-7; 8 bases are a match to TRBD1. The germline gives CDR1 SGHNT, CDR2 YYREEE (reference sequence). Trimming took 5 bases from V and 3 from J; bases not matched to a gene: 7. The CDR3 is made up of 14 amino acids. Full variable domain (outside the CDR3, taken from reference TRBV5-4 and TRBJ2-7): ETGVTQSPTHLIKTRGQQVTLRCSSQSGHNTVSWYQQALGQGPQFIFQYYREEENGRGNFPPRFSGLQFPNYSSELNVNALELDDSALYLCASSFDRGNYEQYFGPGTRLTVT.

The gene calls are TRBV24-1 and TRBJ1-5, with 7 bases that match TRBD1. Germline V lookup: CDR1 KGHDR, CDR2 SFDVKD. CDR3 length equals 16 residues. The J segment lost 6 bases and the V segment lost 0 bases, leaving 7 bases of the junction unmatched. Written as DNA, the CDR3 is TGTGCCACCAGTGATTTGCAAATAGGGGGCCCTCAGCCCCAGCATTTT. Its translation is CATSDLQIGGPQPQHF.

This chain uses TRBV30 with TRBJ1-1, with unresolved D. CDR1 GTSNPN and CDR2 SVGIG come from the germline V gene (reference sequence). V lost 7 bases, J lost 1 base, and 16 bases lay in between. The CDR3 totals 14 residues. CDR3 protein: CAFRARAPNTEAFF. In nucleotides, the CDR3 is TGTGCCTTTAGAGCGCGGGCCCCGAACACTGAAGCTTTCTTT.

The table lists this clone with a few counts. V is TRBV2 and J is TRBJ1-3, with D tentatively TRBD1 (5 bases). Germline assignment: CDR1 SNHLY and CDR2 FYNNEI. Trimming stripped 6 bases from V and 0 bases from J, with 9 bases between. There are 14 residues in the CDR3. The CDR3 protein is CASRSQVSGNTIYF. The CDR3 DNA is TGTGCCAGCAGGTCACAGGTCTCTGGAAACACCATATATTTT.